This TCR beta chain was found in a study of blood T cell repertoires in COVID-19. On the study more broadly: Sample material is recorded as cDNA or gDNA derived from T cells, B-cell-depleted T cells, or PBMCs.

In the original workflow: Nucleated cell counts were estimated from reference gene primer amplification. Assay used: immunoSEQ multiplex PCR; TCRdb lists only in-frame clones, some missing. The V and J calls and clone size are taken from that table; D and trimming were inferred from the DNA. The data hold some 96,000 clones, with more than 75% observed a single time. Germline V lookup: CDR1 SQVTM, CDR2 ANQGSEA. Germline trimming cut 3 bases from V and 3 bases from J; bases unmatched to any gene: 11. The CDR3 length is 15 residues. The chain has TRBV29-1 and TRBJ2-7; 7 bases are a match to TRBD2. The TCR sequence derives from a human donor in a cohort sampled during active COVID-19. Sequenced: peripheral blood. In DNA form, the CDR3 reads TGCAGCGTTGAGACCCGGGGGGAGCTAGGCTACGAGCAGTACTTC. The encoded protein is CSVETRGELGYEQYF.